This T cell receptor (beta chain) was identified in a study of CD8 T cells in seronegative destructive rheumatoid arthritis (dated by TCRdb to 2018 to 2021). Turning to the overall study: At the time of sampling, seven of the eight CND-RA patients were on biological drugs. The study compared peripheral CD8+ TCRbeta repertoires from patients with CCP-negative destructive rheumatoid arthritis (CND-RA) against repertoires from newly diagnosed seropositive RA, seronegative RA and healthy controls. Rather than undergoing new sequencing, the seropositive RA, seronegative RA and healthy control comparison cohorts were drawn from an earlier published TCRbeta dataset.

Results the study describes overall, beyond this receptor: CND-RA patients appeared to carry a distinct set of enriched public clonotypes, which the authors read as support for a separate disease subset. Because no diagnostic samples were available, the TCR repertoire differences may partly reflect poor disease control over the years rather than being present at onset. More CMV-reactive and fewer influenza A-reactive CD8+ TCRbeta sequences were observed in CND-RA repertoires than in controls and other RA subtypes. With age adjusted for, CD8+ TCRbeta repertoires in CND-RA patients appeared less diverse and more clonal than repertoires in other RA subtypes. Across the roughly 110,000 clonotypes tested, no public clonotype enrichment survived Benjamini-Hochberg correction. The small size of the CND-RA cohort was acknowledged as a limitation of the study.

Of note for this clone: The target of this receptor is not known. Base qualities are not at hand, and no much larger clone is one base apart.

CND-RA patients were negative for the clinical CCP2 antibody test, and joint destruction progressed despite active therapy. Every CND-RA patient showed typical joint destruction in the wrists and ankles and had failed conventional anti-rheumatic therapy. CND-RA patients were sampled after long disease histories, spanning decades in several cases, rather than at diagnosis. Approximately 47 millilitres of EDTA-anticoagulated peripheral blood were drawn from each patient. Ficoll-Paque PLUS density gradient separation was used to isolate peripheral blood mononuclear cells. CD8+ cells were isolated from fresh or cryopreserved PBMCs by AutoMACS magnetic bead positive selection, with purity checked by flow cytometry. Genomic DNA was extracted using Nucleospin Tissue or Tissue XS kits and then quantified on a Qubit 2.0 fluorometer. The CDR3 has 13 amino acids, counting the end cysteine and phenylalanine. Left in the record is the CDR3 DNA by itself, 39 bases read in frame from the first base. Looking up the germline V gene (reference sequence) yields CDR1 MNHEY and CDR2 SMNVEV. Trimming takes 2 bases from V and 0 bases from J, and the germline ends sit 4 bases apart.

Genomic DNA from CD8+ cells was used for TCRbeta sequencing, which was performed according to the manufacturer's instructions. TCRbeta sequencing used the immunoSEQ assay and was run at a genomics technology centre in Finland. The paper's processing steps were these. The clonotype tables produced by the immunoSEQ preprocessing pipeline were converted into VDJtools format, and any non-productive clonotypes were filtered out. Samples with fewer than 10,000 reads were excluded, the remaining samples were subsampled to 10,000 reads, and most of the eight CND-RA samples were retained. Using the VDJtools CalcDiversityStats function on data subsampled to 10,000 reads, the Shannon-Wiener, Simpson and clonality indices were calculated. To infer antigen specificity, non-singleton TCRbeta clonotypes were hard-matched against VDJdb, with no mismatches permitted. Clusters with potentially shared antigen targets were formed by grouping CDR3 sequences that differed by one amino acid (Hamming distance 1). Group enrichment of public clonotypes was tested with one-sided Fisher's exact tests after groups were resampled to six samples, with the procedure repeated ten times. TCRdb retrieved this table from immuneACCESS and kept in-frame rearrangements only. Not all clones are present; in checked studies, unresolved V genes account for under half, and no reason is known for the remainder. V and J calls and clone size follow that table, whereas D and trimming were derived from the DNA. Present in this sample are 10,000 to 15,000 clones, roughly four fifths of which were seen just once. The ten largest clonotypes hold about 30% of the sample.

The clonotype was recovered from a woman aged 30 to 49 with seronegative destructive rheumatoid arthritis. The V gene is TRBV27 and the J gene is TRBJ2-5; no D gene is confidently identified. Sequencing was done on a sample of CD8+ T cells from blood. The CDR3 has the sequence CASSLAYQETQYF. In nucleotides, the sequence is TGTGCCAGCAGTTTAGCGTACCAAGAGACCCAGTACTTC.